This T cell receptor (beta chain) was found in a study of early T cells in non-severe SARS-CoV-2 infection. The wider study: The study sequenced bulk RNA from unsorted whole blood, with chains unpaired. Study results and caveats: Clonotype matching in VDJdb favored anti-spike CD8 responses and did not capture private and CD4 specificities.

V lost 2 bases, J lost 2 bases, and 14 bases lay in between. Germline lookup yields CDR1 SGHKS and CDR2 YYEKEE (reference sequence). The CDR3 spans 15 residues. Each cDNA molecule carried a unique molecular identifier. Via MiXCR, TCRdb re-called the 5' RACE reads, giving one row per CDR3 protein. The sample holds some 88,000 distinct CDR3 sequences, roughly 17% seen once. As regards this clonotype: Its antigen is as yet unknown.

The sample here was whole blood, taken at baseline. The V gene is TRBV5-5, the J gene TRBJ2-7; tentatively, D is TRBD1 (6 bases). The TCR comes from an adult who was a healthcare worker with PCR-confirmed SARS-CoV-2 infection or an uninfected control (not recorded which). CDR3 DNA: TGTGCCAGCAGCTTTGGCCTGACAGGTACCTACGAGCAGTACTTC. Amino acid sequence: CASSFGLTGTYEQYF. The variable domain in full, with the rest retrieved from reference TRBV5-5 and TRBJ2-7, is DAGVTQSPTHLIKTRGQQVTLRCSPISGHKSVSWYQQVLGQGPQFIFQYYEKEERGRGNFPDRFSARQFPNYSSELNVNALLLGDSALYLCASSFGLTGTYEQYFGPGTRLTVT.